Sequencing of this T cell receptor beta chain was carried out in a study of cytomegalovirus exposure and HLA in healthy donors. This CDR3 region has 14 residues. Germline V lookup: CDR1 ENHRY, CDR2 SYGVKD. With 6 bases clipped from V and 6 bases from J, the junction kept 4 bases outside the gene matches. Study observations and caveats: Later analysis identified about 17,000 TCR beta sequences associated with HLA alleles, using a false discovery rate threshold of 0.05.

In the PCR, 60 Vbeta and 13 Jbeta primers were used. Assay used: immunoSEQ multiplex PCR; TCRdb lists only in-frame clones, some missing. There are 75,000 to 90,000 clones in the sample; 65% to 80% occur only once, and over 8.5% lies in the top ten. As regards this clone: The antigen remains unidentified.

Source material: PBMCs. The source is a woman aged 40 to 55 in good health and CMV-seropositive. The chain has TRBV10-3 and TRBJ2-2, with 10 bases that match TRBD1. The CDR3 nucleotides read TGTGCCATCAGAGGACAGGGGGGGTCCGGGGAGCTGTTTTTT. Amino acid sequence: CAIRGQGGSGELFF.